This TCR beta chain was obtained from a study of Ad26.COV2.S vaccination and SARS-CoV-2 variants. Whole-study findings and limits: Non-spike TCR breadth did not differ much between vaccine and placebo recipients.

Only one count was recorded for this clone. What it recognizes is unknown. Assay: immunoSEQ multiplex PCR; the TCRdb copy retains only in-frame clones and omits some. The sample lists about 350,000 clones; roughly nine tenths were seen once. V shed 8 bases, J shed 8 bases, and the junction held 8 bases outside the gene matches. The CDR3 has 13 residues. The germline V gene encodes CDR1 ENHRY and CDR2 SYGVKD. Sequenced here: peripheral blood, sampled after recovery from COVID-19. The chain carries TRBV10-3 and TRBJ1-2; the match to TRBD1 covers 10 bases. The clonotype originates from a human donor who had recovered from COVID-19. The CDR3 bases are TGTGCCATCCACCGGGACAGGGGTGGCGGCTACACCTTC. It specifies CAIHRDRGGGYTF.